The sequence of this TCR beta chain was determined in a study of shared clonotypes between healthy human individuals. Remarks on this clone: As yet, its antigen is unknown.

Sequencing was at deep level. The repertoire was sequenced with immunoSEQ multiplex PCR; TCRdb's copy has only in-frame clones and lacks some. Of 730,000 or so clones in the sample, roughly 78% were seen once. Study-wide points: Incomplete sequencing of sorted subsets was indicated by rarefaction despite large depth. Sharing across four donors was highest in naive CD4 (approximately 5%) and lowest in memory CD8 (approximately 0.4%).

The source is a woman in her twenties or thirties in good health. Material: memory CD4+ T cells sorted from blood. Subset indicated: CD45RA-negative fraction.

CDR3 DNA: TGTGCCATCAGTGGTCAGGACGGACCCACAGATACGCAGTATTTT. Translated: CAISGQDGPTDTQYF. The gene calls are TRBV10-3 and TRBJ2-3; D gene unclear. With 4 bases removed from V and 2 bases from J, the gap between germline ends came to 13 bases. The CDR3 totals 15 residues. Germline loops: CDR1 ENHRY, CDR2 SYGVKD.